The 2 T cell receptor beta chains below were found in one sample sequenced in a study of blood T cell repertoires in COVID-19. Sequencing was performed with immunoSEQ multiplex PCR; in TCRdb, only in-frame clones are kept and a portion is missing. The sample yields about 130,000 clones, around 76% seen once. Sequences were obtained from peripheral blood. Receptor source: a man aged 55 to 69 with acute or convalescent COVID-19.

The chain links TRBV2 to TRBJ1-6; 7 positions agree with TRBD1. CDR3 size: 14 residues. Trimming took 6 bases from V and 8 from J; bases not matched to a gene: 7. Germline-derived CDR1 and CDR2 are SNHLY and FYNNEI. This CDR3 reads CASRGQSQDSPLHF. CDR3 in DNA: TGTGCCAGCAGGGGACAGTCTCAAGATTCACCCCTCCACTTT. Using reference TRBV2 and TRBJ1-6 for the parts outside the CDR3, the full variable domain is EPEVTQTPSHQVTQMGQEVILRCVPISNHLYFYWYRQILGQKVEFLVSFYNNEISEKSEIFDDQFSVERPDGSNFTLKIRSTKLEDSAMYFCASRGQSQDSPLHFGNGTRLTVT.

V and J are TRBV7-3 and TRBJ2-1; D is possibly TRBD2 (6 bases). The germline V gene encodes CDR1 SGHTA and CDR2 FQGTGA. V dropped 4 bases and J dropped 0 bases, with 10 bases sitting between them. The CDR3 has 15 amino acids. The CDR3 is CASSSETSSYNEQFF. The CDR3 DNA follows: TGTGCCAGCAGCTCGGAGACTAGCTCCTACAATGAGCAGTTCTTC.